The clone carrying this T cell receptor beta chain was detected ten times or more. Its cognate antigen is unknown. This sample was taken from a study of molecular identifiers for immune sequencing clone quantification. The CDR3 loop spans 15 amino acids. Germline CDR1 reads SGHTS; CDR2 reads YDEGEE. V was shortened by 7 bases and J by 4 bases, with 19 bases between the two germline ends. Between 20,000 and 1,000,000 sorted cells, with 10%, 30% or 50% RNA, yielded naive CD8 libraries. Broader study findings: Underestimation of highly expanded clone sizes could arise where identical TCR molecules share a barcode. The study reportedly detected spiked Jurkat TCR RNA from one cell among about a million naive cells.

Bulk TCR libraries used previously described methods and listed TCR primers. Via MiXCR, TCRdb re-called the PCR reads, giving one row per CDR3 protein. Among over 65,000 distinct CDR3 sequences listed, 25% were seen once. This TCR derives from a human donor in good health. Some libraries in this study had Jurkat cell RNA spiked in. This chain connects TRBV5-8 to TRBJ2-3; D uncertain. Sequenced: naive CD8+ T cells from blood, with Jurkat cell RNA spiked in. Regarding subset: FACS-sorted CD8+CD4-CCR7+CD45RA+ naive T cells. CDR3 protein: CASCVALRLPDTQYF. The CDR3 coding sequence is TGTGCCAGCTGTGTGGCTTTGCGGCTCCCAGATACGCAGTATTTT.